The next 5 T cell receptor beta chains were all read from a single sample in a study of T cell responses to AZD1222 COVID-19 vaccine. TCRdb's table, derived via immunoSEQ multiplex PCR, lists solely in-frame clones and lacks some. This table has 100,000 to 150,000 clones, 90% appearing once. This specimen was peripheral blood, taken on day 0 of AZD1222 vaccination. The receptors stem from an adult in good health.

The rearrangement uses TRBV7-3 and TRBJ1-6, with D tentatively TRBD1 (6 bases). From germline, CDR1 is SGHTA and CDR2 FQGTGA. V lost 8 bases and J lost 7, with 12 bases in between. The CDR3 contains 13 residues. CDR3 sequence (DNA): TGTGCCAGCGCCGGACAGTCAAATTCACCCCTCCACTTT. Protein: CASAGQSNSPLHF.

The chain uses TRBV28 and TRBJ2-7; no clear D gene. The V gene lost 6 bases and the J gene lost 7 bases, with 13 bases spanning the gap. The CDR3 totals 12 residues. Germline CDR1 MDHEN, CDR2 SYDVKM. CDR3 loop: CASSPPGLEQYF. In DNA, the CDR3 is TGTGCCAGCAGCCCGCCCGGGCTGGAGCAGTACTTC. The entire variable domain, with the rest obtained from reference TRBV28 and TRBJ2-7, is as follows: DVKVTQSSRYLVKRTGEKVFLECVQDMDHENMFWYRQDPGLGLRLIYFSYDVKMKEKGDIPEGYSVSREKKERFSLILESASTNQTSMYLCASSPPGLEQYFGPGTRLTVT.

V is TRBV24-1 and J is TRBJ1-2; D call uncertain. V lost 5 bases and J lost 4, with 22 bases in between. The CDR3 covers 17 residues. Germline V gives CDR1 KGHDR, CDR2 SFDVKD. CDR3 nucleotide sequence: TGTGCCACCAGTGGTCTCGACTTCGAAAATCTTATCTATGGCTACACCTTC. Translating gives CATSGLDFENLIYGYTF.

V and J are TRBV28 and TRBJ1-2; TRBD1 matches 10 bases. The CDR3 has 17 residues. Trimming took 4 bases from V and 5 from J; bases not matched to a gene: 13. Germline V gene data show CDR1 as MDHEN and CDR2 as SYDVKM. CDR3 amino acids: CASSSGDGTGDTYGYTF. DNA of the CDR3: TGTGCCAGCAGTTCCGGGGATGGGACAGGGGATACTTATGGCTACACCTTC.

V usage is TRBV19 and J usage is TRBJ2-3, with TRBD1 matching 7 bases. The V segment lost 6 bases and the J segment 12 bases; nucleotides outside the gene matches: 15. The CDR3 sequence is 14 residues long. Germline lookup yields CDR1 LNHDA and CDR2 SQIVND (reference sequence). CDR3 sequence reads: CASSLDRARPSQYF. The CDR3 nucleotides read TGTGCCAGTAGCCTCGACAGGGCCCGGCCTAGTCAGTATTTT.